This TCR beta chain was profiled in a study of T-cell reconstitution after alpha-beta-depleted transplantation in children. Germline V gene lookup returns CDR1 SEHNR and CDR2 FQNEAQ (reference sequence). The CDR3 totals 12 residues. Trimming took 4 bases from V and 5 from J, leaving 9 bases between them. The library targeted TCRbeta and was prepared with unique molecular identifiers. TCRdb reprocessed the PCR reads with MiXCR, giving one entry per CDR3 protein. The sample yields 400,000 to 450,000 distinct CDR3 sequences, over 40% seen once. General study findings and limits: Counts and diversity of T cells one year after transplant came mostly from newly produced T cells. The study traced high day-60 TCRbeta diversity in some patients to surviving recipient T cells and thymic progenitors. Expanded graft clones numbering several hundred reportedly gave rise to alpha-beta T cells about two months after transplant.

Of note for this clonotype: What it binds is unknown.

The chain joins TRBV7-9 to TRBJ2-7; D is perhaps TRBD2 (6 bases). The TCR originated in a girl aged 2 to 9 with aplastic anemia, due to receive a stem cell transplant. The sequenced sample was PBMCs, obtained before TCRalphabeta/CD19-depleted stem cell transplant. The CDR3 loop reads CASSWRVDEQYF. CDR3 nucleotide sequence: TGTGCCAGCAGCTGGAGGGTTGACGAGCAGTACTTC.